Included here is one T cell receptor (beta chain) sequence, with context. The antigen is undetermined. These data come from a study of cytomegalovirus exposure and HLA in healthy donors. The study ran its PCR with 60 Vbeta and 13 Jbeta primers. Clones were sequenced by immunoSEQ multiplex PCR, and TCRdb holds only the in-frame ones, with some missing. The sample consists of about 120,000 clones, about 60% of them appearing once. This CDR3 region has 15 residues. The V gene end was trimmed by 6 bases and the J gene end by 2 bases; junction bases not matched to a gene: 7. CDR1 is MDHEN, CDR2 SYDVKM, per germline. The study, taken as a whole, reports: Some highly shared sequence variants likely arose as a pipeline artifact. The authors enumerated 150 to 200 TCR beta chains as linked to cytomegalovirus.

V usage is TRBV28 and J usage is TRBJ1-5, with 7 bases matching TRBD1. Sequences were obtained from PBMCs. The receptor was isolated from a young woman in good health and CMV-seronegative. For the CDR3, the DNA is TGTGCCAGCAGCCCCATAACAGGGGGCAATCAGCCCCAGCATTTT. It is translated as CASSPITGGNQPQHF.